This passage covers 24 T cell receptor beta chains from one sample sequenced in a study of cytomegalovirus exposure and HLA in healthy donors. Both 60 Vbeta primers and 13 Jbeta primers went into the PCR. Produced via immunoSEQ multiplex PCR; TCRdb's table is partial and in-frame only. Its listing shows under 100,000 clones. Sequences were obtained from PBMCs. These receptors were taken from a man aged 25-45 years in good health and CMV-seronegative.

The chain carries TRBV5-1 and TRBJ1-4, with D possibly matching TRBD1 (5 bases). The CDR3 has 14 amino acids. CDR1 SGHRS and CDR2 YFSETQ come from the germline V gene. Trimming cost V 0 bases and J 8 bases, with 11 bases left between them. The CDR3 spells CASSLGRVGEKLFF. In DNA form, the CDR3 reads TGCGCCAGCAGCTTGGGCAGGGTCGGCGAAAAACTGTTTTTT.

The chain uses TRBV7-3 and TRBJ1-1, with TRBD1 matching over 8 bases. The CDR3 runs to 15 residues. V lost 2 bases, J lost 1 base, and 3 bases stayed unmatched. CDR1 and CDR2 (germline): SGHTA, FQGTGA. CDR3 protein: CASSLLGTGNTEAFF. The DNA of the CDR3 is TGTGCCAGCAGCTTACTCGGGACAGGGAACACTGAAGCTTTCTTT.

The chain couples TRBV10-3 to TRBJ1-5; D is unclear. CDR1 and CDR2 from the germline V gene are ENHRY and SYGVKD. This CDR3 comprises 13 residues. V was trimmed by 5 bases and J by 2 bases, leaving 7 bases between them. CDR3 loop: CAISREGNQPQHF. The CDR3 nucleotides read TGTGCCATCAGTCGAGAGGGCAATCAGCCCCAGCATTTT.

The J gene is TRBJ1-1, the V gene TRBV11-2, with 7 bases identical to TRBD1. Germline V gene data show CDR1 as SGHAT and CDR2 as FQNNGV. With V trimmed by 5 bases and J by 10 bases, 7 bases remained unmatched. The CDR3 runs to 12 residues. The DNA for the CDR3 is TGTGCCAGCAGCCCCCGGTCAGGGGGAGCTTTCTTT. It translates to CASSPRSGGAFF.

The chain recombines TRBV2 with TRBJ1-5, with TRBD1 as a possible D gene (6 bases). CDR3 length: 15 residues. The germline V and J ends were trimmed by 5 bases and 3 bases, with 14 bases remaining between them. CDR1 and CDR2 from the germline V gene are SNHLY and FYNNEI. The CDR3 DNA is TGTGCCAGCAGTCACGACAGGACTTTCAATCAGCCCCAGCATTTT. It codes for CASSHDRTFNQPQHF.

V gene TRBV2 combines with J gene TRBJ1-4; the D is unclear. Trimming shortened V by 6 bases and J by 13 bases, and 21 bases separated the two germline ends. The germline CDR1 and CDR2 sequences are SNHLY and FYNNEI. This CDR3 has 14 amino acids. The CDR3 reads CASRNTESDVGLFF. In DNA form, the CDR3 reads TGTGCCAGCAGGAATACAGAATCGGATGTTGGACTGTTTTTT.

V and J are TRBV20-1 and TRBJ1-1; D uncertain. The CDR3 spans 11 residues. V dropped 5 bases and J dropped 0 bases, with 4 bases sitting between them. Per the germline V gene, CDR1 is DFQATT and CDR2 is SNEGSKA (reference sequence). CDR3 residues: CSAVMNTEAFF. In DNA form, the CDR3 reads TGCAGTGCTGTTATGAACACTGAAGCTTTCTTT.

The rearrangement joins TRBV9 to TRBJ2-5; the match to TRBD2 covers 12 bases. The CDR3 runs to 17 residues. J was trimmed by 6 bases and V by 0 bases; bases with no gene match: 9. Germline loops: CDR1 SGDLS, CDR2 YYNGEE. This CDR3 reads CASSVASPSGGAKTQYF. The CDR3 region has the DNA TGTGCCAGCAGCGTAGCTTCGCCTAGCGGGGGGGCAAAGACCCAGTACTTC.

The chain uses TRBV19 and TRBJ1-1; D call uncertain. With 5 bases removed from V and 8 bases from J, the gap between germline ends came to 24 bases. The germline V gene encodes CDR1 LNHDA and CDR2 SQIVND (reference sequence). CDR3 length equals 16 residues. CDR3 sequence (DNA): TGTGCCAGTAGTTTTTACCCGGGAGCCTCCGGTGCCGAAGCTTTCTTT. Encoded protein: CASSFYPGASGAEAFF.

The chain links TRBV7-2 to TRBJ1-2; TRBD1 aligns across 8 bases. The CDR3 totals 18 residues. Trimming cost V 1 base and J 8 bases; bases outside gene matches: 18. In germline, CDR1 is SGHTA, CDR2 FQGNSA. This chain's CDR3 is CASSLGYISARGLAGYTF. The DNA for the CDR3 is TGTGCCAGCAGCTTAGGGTACATTAGCGCCAGGGGGCTCGCGGGCTACACCTTC. Combining the CDR3 with reference TRBV7-2 and TRBJ1-2 gives the whole variable domain GAGVSQSPSNKVTEKGKDVELRCDPISGHTALYWYRQSLGQGLEFLIYFQGNSAPDKSGLPSDRFSAERTGGSVSTLTIQRTQQEDSAVYLCASSLGYISARGLAGYTFGSGTRLTVV.

V usage is TRBV6-5 and J usage is TRBJ2-1; 9 nucleotides align to TRBD2. Per the germline V gene, CDR1 is MNHEY and CDR2 is SVGAGI. V was pared by 4 bases and J by 3 bases, with 4 bases of the junction left unmatched. This CDR3 region has 15 residues. CDR3 nucleotide sequence: TGTGCCAGCAGTTCAATAGCGGGGGACTACAATGAGCAGTTCTTC. It yields the protein CASSSIAGDYNEQFF.

V gene TRBV2 combines with J gene TRBJ2-5; 10 bases match TRBD2. Germline V gene lookup returns CDR1 SNHLY and CDR2 FYNNEI. The V gene end was trimmed by 5 bases and the J gene end by 4 bases; junction bases not matched to a gene: 4. The CDR3 has 14 amino acids. The CDR3 loop reads CASSSGGAPETQYF. The DNA of the CDR3 is TGTGCCAGCAGTAGCGGGGGGGCCCCAGAGACCCAGTACTTC.

The rearrangement joins TRBV11-1 to TRBJ2-7; 10 nucleotides agree with TRBD2. Germline CDR1 and CDR2: SGHAT and FQDESV (reference sequence). Trimming cost V 4 bases and J 3 bases; bases outside gene matches: 6. The CDR3 has 15 amino acids. Here the CDR3 DNA reads TGTGCCAGCAGCTGGCGGACTAGCGGATTCTACGAGCAGTACTTC. This gives the protein CASSWRTSGFYEQYF.

The chain's CDR3 is CASSDRGSRTGELFF. DNA of the CDR3: TGTGCCAGCAGTGACCGGGGGTCGCGCACCGGGGAGCTGTTTTTT. V usage is TRBV2 and J usage is TRBJ2-2, with D perhaps TRBD2 (6 bases). Trimming removed 3 bases from V and 4 bases from J, with 12 bases in between. Germline CDR1 is SNHLY and CDR2 is FYNNEI. The CDR3 length is 15 residues.

V and J are TRBV9 and TRBJ2-5; D uncertain. The end of the DNA fits TRBJ2-7 better, so the J call may be wrong. The CDR3 length is 15 residues. In germline, CDR1 is SGDLS, CDR2 YYNGEE. The CDR3 here is CASSPTGFDSYEQYF. The CDR3, as DNA: TGTGCCAGCAGCCCAACGGGTTTCGACTCCTACGAGCAGTACTTC.

The chain is built from TRBV7-2 and TRBJ1-2; TRBD1 matches at 7 bases. Losses at the gene ends were 5 bases for V and 3 bases for J; bases not matched to a gene: 6. The length of the CDR3 is 14 residues. Germline CDR1 and CDR2: SGHTA and FQGNSA. In nucleotides, the CDR3 is TGTGCCAGCAGCCCCAGGGGGAATGACTATGGCTACACCTTC. As protein: CASSPRGNDYGYTF. Supplemented by reference TRBV7-2 and TRBJ1-2, the full variable domain reads GAGVSQSPSNKVTEKGKDVELRCDPISGHTALYWYRQSLGQGLEFLIYFQGNSAPDKSGLPSDRFSAERTGGSVSTLTIQRTQQEDSAVYLCASSPRGNDYGYTFGSGTRLTVV.

In the case of this clone: The junction shows a germline mismatch at one end, possibly a read error. This chain connects TRBV7-9 to TRBJ2-1; no clear D gene. Germline assignment: CDR1 SEHNR and CDR2 FQNEAQ (reference sequence). CDR3 size: 13 residues. The CDR3 here is CASSLVPRHLPVF. DNA for the CDR3: TGTGCCAGCAGCTTAGTCCCAAGACACCTCCCAGTCTTC.

This chain uses TRBV19 with TRBJ1-2; D perhaps matches TRBD1 (6 bases). Germline V lookup: CDR1 LNHDA, CDR2 SQIVND (reference sequence). V lost 9 bases, J lost 6 bases, and 11 bases lay in between. CDR3 length: 11 residues. For the CDR3, the DNA is TGTGCCAGGAGACAGGTTAATGGCTACACCTTC. Translating gives CARRQVNGYTF.

This rearrangement joins TRBV19 to TRBJ1-1, with D hard to call. Trimming pared 3 bases from V and 0 bases from J, leaving 8 bases between. Germline loops: CDR1 LNHDA, CDR2 SQIVND (reference sequence). CDR3 length: 14 amino acids. This CDR3 is CASSIELLNTEAFF. CDR3 nucleotides: TGTGCCAGTAGTATCGAGCTCCTGAACACTGAAGCTTTCTTT.

The rearrangement uses TRBV2 and TRBJ2-5; D is perhaps TRBD2 (6 bases). CDR3 length: 12 amino acids. Germline CDR1 reads SNHLY; CDR2 reads FYNNEI. V lost 6 bases and J 10 bases, leaving 15 bases between the germline ends. The CDR3 spells CASRGGLGGQYF. DNA of the CDR3: TGTGCCAGCAGGGGGGGACTCGGTGGCCAGTACTTC.

This chain uses TRBV6-1 with TRBJ2-3, with a weak D call TRBD1 (5 bases). V was cut by 7 bases and J by 2 bases, with 13 bases left in between. This CDR3 comprises 14 residues. Germline CDR1 reads MNHNS; CDR2 reads SASEGT. Here the CDR3 DNA reads TGTGCCAGCACCCGGGCAGGGTCCACAGATACGCAGTATTTT. It encodes CASTRAGSTDTQYF.

This chain links TRBV18 with TRBJ1-2; 9 nucleotides match TRBD1. Germline V gene data show CDR1 as KGHSH and CDR2 as LQKENI. With 6 bases clipped from V and 8 bases from J, the junction kept 10 bases outside the gene matches. The CDR3 extends over 14 amino acids. CDR3 sequence: CASSPDRGVRGYTF. The CDR3 DNA reads TGTGCCAGCTCCCCAGACAGGGGGGTTAGGGGCTACACCTTC.

The V call is TRBV9, the J call TRBJ2-5; the D is unclear. V was pared by 0 bases and J by 4 bases, with 7 bases between. Germline CDR1 and CDR2: SGDLS and YYNGEE. The CDR3 totals 13 residues. The CDR3 DNA reads as TGTGCCAGCAGCGTAGCTGTCTCAGAGACCCAGTACTTC. It codes for CASSVAVSETQYF.

The chain links TRBV6-5 to TRBJ1-2; D gene unclear. V lost 7 bases and J lost 9, with 18 bases in between. The length of the CDR3 is 13 residues. From germline, CDR1 is MNHEY and CDR2 SVGAGI. CDR3 nucleotides: TGTGCCAGCAAGCCCCGGACCCCCGGGAGCTACACCTTC. This translates into CASKPRTPGSYTF.